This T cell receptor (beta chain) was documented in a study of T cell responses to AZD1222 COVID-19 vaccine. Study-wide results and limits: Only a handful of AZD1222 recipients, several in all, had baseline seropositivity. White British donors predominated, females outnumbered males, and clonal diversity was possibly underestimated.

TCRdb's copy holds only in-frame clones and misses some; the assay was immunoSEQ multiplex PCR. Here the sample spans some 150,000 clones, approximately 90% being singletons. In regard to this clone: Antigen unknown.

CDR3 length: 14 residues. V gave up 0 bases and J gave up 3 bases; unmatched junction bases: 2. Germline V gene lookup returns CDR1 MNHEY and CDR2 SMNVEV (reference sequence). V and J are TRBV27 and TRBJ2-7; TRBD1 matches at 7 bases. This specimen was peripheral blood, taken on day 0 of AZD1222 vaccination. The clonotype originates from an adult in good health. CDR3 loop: CASSLSGQIYEQYF. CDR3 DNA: TGTGCCAGCAGTTTATCGGGACAGATCTACGAGCAGTACTTC.